A single sample is the source of the 16 T cell receptor beta chains below, sequenced in a study of identical twins. TCRdb processed the 5' RACE reads anew with MiXCR; each CDR3 protein has one entry. The sample holds about 660,000 distinct CDR3 sequences; over 8.5% are singletons and the top ten take around 0.95%. This same sample was also part of a study on yellow fever vaccine responses in identical twins.

The sample comprised PBMCs. Receptors originate from a woman aged 18-30 years in good health.

CDR3 in amino acids: CSARYYVTLSVADTQYF. CDR3 in DNA: TGCAGTGCTAGATACTACGTGACCCTCTCGGTGGCAGATACGCAGTATTTT. The gene calls are TRBV20-1 and TRBJ2-3; D is undetermined. Germline V CDR1 and CDR2: DFQATT, SNEGSKA (reference sequence). The length of the CDR3 is 17 residues. V gave up 2 bases and J gave up 4 bases, with 22 bases separating them.

This clonotype was recorded a few times. This sequence joins TRBV18 and TRBJ2-7; D unresolved. The ends were cut back, 2 bases at V and 4 bases at J, with 12 bases in the middle. Germline values: CDR1 KGHSH, CDR2 LQKENI. The CDR3 contains 14 residues. CDR3: CASSPKRDGYEQYF. As DNA, the CDR3 is TGTGCCAGCTCACCAAAGAGAGACGGGTACGAGCAGTACTTC.

Details on this clonotype: A much larger clone is a single base away; this may be a read error. This sequence joins TRBV6-5 and TRBJ1-5; 10 bases line up with TRBD1. V trimming: 2 bases; J trimming: 1 base; junction bases outside the gene matches: 2. The V gene's germline CDR1 is MNHEY and CDR2 SVGAGI. This CDR3 region has 16 residues. Written as DNA, the CDR3 is TGTGCCAGCAGTTACGGGGGACAGGGGAGCAATCAGCCCCAGCATTTT. This gives the protein CASSYGGQGSNQPQHF.

The V and J genes are TRBV12-3 or TRBV12-4 and TRBJ2-5; D gene uncertain. Trimming removed 2 bases from V and 2 bases from J, with 24 bases in between. The CDR3 contains 19 residues. The CDR3 here is CASSLRLSVNSPTQETQYF. The DNA for the CDR3 is TGTGCCAGCAGTTTACGATTGTCGGTAAATTCACCAACTCAAGAGACCCAGTACTTC.

With respect to this clonotype: One end of the junction does not line up with germline, which may come from a read error. The rearrangement uses TRBV12-3 or TRBV12-4 and TRBJ2-5; D gene unclear. The CDR3 has 18 amino acids. The CDR3 protein is CARSLYGRSPDMQETQYF. Here the CDR3 DNA reads TGTGCCCGCAGCTTGTACGGACGGAGCCCAGATATGCAAGAGACCCAGTACTTC.

This clonotype was observed at least ten times. The J gene is TRBJ1-2, the V gene TRBV6-5; TRBD1 aligns across 10 bases. The CDR3 loop spans 15 amino acids. V was pared by 0 bases and J by 11 bases, with 9 bases of the junction left unmatched. CDR1 is MNHEY, CDR2 SVGAGI, per germline. CDR3 in amino acids: CASSYSSLGQGIYTF. CDR3 bases: TGTGCCAGCAGTTACTCCTCTCTGGGACAGGGGATTTACACCTTC.

In its sample, this clonotype was seen a few times. CDR3 sequence: CASSPQVLAGAHWWNEQFF. The CDR3 DNA is TGCGCCAGCAGCCCCCAGGTACTAGCGGGGGCCCACTGGTGGAATGAGCAGTTCTTC. V gene TRBV4-1 combines with J gene TRBJ2-1, with TRBD2 identical over 11 bases. J lost 7 bases, V lost 4 bases, and 18 bases had no gene match. Germline loops: CDR1 MGHRA, CDR2 YSYEKL. The CDR3 loop spans 19 amino acids.

The sample holds a few counts of this clonotype. This chain connects TRBV9 to TRBJ2-1, with D perhaps TRBD2 (6 bases). The CDR3 contains 16 residues. Germline loops: CDR1 SGDLS, CDR2 YYNGEE. V lost 3 bases to trimming and J lost 9 bases, with 22 bases between them. The CDR3 here is CASSASLAGRPVEQFF. For the CDR3, the DNA is TGTGCCAGCAGCGCCTCCTTGGCGGGGAGGCCGGTTGAGCAGTTCTTC. The whole variable domain, filled in from reference TRBV9 and TRBJ2-1, reads DSGVTQTPKHLITATGQRVTLRCSPRSGDLSVYWYQQSLDQGLQFLIQYYNGEERAKGNILERFSAQQFPDLHSELNLSSLELGDSALYFCASSASLAGRPVEQFFGPGTRLTVL.

This clonotype occurred many times. The chain uses TRBV20-1 and TRBJ2-7; perhaps D is TRBD1 or TRBD2 (6 bases each). This CDR3 spans 17 amino acids. Germline assignment: CDR1 DFQATT and CDR2 SNEGSKA (reference sequence). The V end was cut by 0 bases, the J end by 3 bases, with 21 bases between. The chain's CDR3 is CSARDLYREGGGYEQYF. CDR3 bases: TGCAGTGCTAGAGATCTTTACAGGGAAGGAGGGGGCTACGAGCAGTACTTC.

This clonotype occurred a few times. The chain uses TRBV4-2 and TRBJ1-2; no definite D call. V was trimmed by 1 base and J by 0 bases, leaving 9 bases between them. CDR1 is LGHNA, CDR2 YNFKEQ, per germline. The CDR3 length is 15 residues. In nucleotides, the CDR3 is TGTGCCAGCAGCCAAGGGGCAGAGCCTAACTATGGCTACACCTTC. It is translated as CASSQGAEPNYGYTF.

At least ten counts were recorded for this clonotype. This chain joins TRBV6-2 or TRBV6-3 and TRBJ2-7; D unresolved. The V end was cut by 6 bases, the J end by 6 bases, with 24 bases between. The CDR3 has 16 residues. The germline CDR1 and CDR2 sequences are MNHEY and SVGEGT. CDR3 sequence: CASSSRPTVGWVEQYF. The CDR3 DNA follows: TGTGCCAGCAGCTCTCGACCTACAGTGGGATGGGTCGAGCAGTACTTC.

The CDR3 region has the DNA TGTGCCAGCGGGGCGCCGCTTAGCTCCTACGAGCAGTACTTC. It encodes CASGAPLSSYEQYF. This chain joins TRBV28 and TRBJ2-7; possible D gene TRBD1, 5 bases. CDR3 length equals 14 residues. The germline V and J ends were trimmed by 8 bases and 0 bases, with 14 bases remaining between them. The germline CDR1 and CDR2 sequences are MDHEN and SYDVKM.

This clonotype was detected a few times. The J gene is TRBJ2-7, the V gene TRBV11-3; D gene uncertain. The CDR3 covers 14 residues. Germline V gene lookup returns CDR1 SGHNT and CDR2 YENEEA. V lost 2 bases, J lost 2 bases, and 10 bases lay in between. The CDR3 DNA follows: TGTGCCAGCAGCTTAAAAGGGCGGCCCTACGAGCAGTACTTC. It codes for CASSLKGRPYEQYF. The full variable domain, in which reference TRBV11-3 and TRBJ2-7 provide the parts outside the CDR3, is EAGVVQSPRYKIIEKKQPVAFWCNPISGHNTLYWYLQNLGQGPELLIRYENEEAVDDSQLPKDRFSAERLKGVDSTLKIQPAELGDSAVYLCASSLKGRPYEQYFGPGTRLTVT.

This clonotype was detected ten times or more. The rearrangement links TRBV5-1 to TRBJ2-2; 8 nucleotides align to TRBD1. This CDR3 comprises 15 residues. Trimming cost V 3 bases and J 6 bases; bases outside gene matches: 7. Germline CDR1 is SGHRS and CDR2 is YFSETQ. In DNA, the CDR3 is TGCGCCAGCAGCTCAACCGGGACAGGATCCGGGGAGCTGTTTTTT. Its protein is CASSSTGTGSGELFF.

The chain combines TRBV5-1 with TRBJ2-1; D possibly corresponds to TRBD2 (6 bases). Trimming pared 0 bases from V and 8 bases from J, leaving 15 bases between. Germline loops: CDR1 SGHRS, CDR2 YFSETQ. This CDR3 spans 15 amino acids. Here the CDR3 DNA reads TGCGCCAGCAGCTTGGAGGGAGGAAAGGGGCATGAGCAGTTCTTC. Translating it yields CASSLEGGKGHEQFF.

This clonotype occurred many times. V usage is TRBV4-2 and J usage is TRBJ2-7; 8 positions match TRBD1. Germline CDR1 reads LGHNA; CDR2 reads YNFKEQ. CDR3 length: 15 amino acids. J lost 3 bases, V lost 1 base, and 5 bases had no gene match. CDR3 in DNA: TGTGCCAGCAGCCAAGTTTCGGGACAGGACTACGAGCAGTACTTC. Amino acids: CASSQVSGQDYEQYF.